The T cell receptor (beta chain) under discussion was sequenced for a study of blood T cell repertoires in COVID-19. Study context: Samples of COVID-19 (acute and convalescent) were obtained from the United States, Italy and Spain.

Original analysis: Estimated nucleated cell counts came from reference gene primer amplification. Data came from immunoSEQ multiplex PCR; TCRdb stores just in-frame clones and leaves some out. The V and J calls and clone size come from that table; D and trimming were worked out from the DNA. The sample includes 100,000 to 150,000 clones, more than 75% of them seen just once. The CDR3 loop spans 13 amino acids. CDR1 is LNHDA, CDR2 SQIVND, per germline (reference sequence). V lost 8 bases to trimming and J lost 8 bases, with 16 bases between them. This chain links TRBV19 with TRBJ2-1, with D possibly matching TRBD2 (5 bases). The sequenced sample was peripheral blood. This TCR was sampled from a human donor in a cohort sampled during active COVID-19. CDR3 DNA: TGTGCCAGTTCGCCTAGCTCCTTTCATGAGCAGTTCTTC. This encodes CASSPSSFHEQFF.